A selection of T cell receptor beta chains follows, all from one sample in a study of T-cell reconstitution after alpha-beta-depleted transplantation in children. TCRdb recomputed calls from the PCR reads with MiXCR, one row per CDR3 protein. Among about 300,000 distinct CDR3 sequences listed, roughly 9.1% were seen once. The source was PBMCs, collected before TCRalphabeta/CD19-depleted stem cell transplant. The receptors originated from a boy under two years old with acute myeloid leukemia, due to receive a stem cell transplant. The CDR3 runs from the conserved cysteine through the conserved F or W. The order of the fields is D gene, J gene, clone size, V gene, CDR3 protein, CDR3 DNA. The D gene is left open where the match is weak. For some rows the clone size is stated as once, few or many, or as a class when expanded; others skip it.

D: TRBD1
J: TRBJ2-3
size: -
V: TRBV3-1
CDR3: CTSSLSSSTGQGTDTQYF
DNA: TGTACCAGCAGCCTTTCCTCCTCGACGGGACAGGGGACAGATACGCAGTATTTT

D: TRBD1
J: TRBJ1-6
size: -
V: TRBV14
CDR3: CASSQGPDRGHSPLHF
DNA: TGTGCCAGCAGCCAAGGCCCCGACAGGGGTCACTCACCCCTCCACTTT

D: -
J: TRBJ2-7
size: many
V: TRBV20-1
CDR3: CSARRQVPYEQYF
DNA: TGCAGTGCTAGGCGACAGGTACCCTACGAGCAGTACTTC

D: TRBD1
J: TRBJ2-7
size: many
V: TRBV5-1
CDR3: CASKGQGSHEQYF
DNA: TGCGCCAGCAAGGGACAGGGGTCCCACGAGCAGTACTTC

D: -
J: TRBJ2-5
size: many
V: TRBV5-1
CDR3: CASSKKTGEGETQYF
DNA: TGCGCCAGCAGCAAAAAGACAGGGGAGGGCGAGACCCAGTACTTC

D: -
J: TRBJ2-7
size: many
V: TRBV20-1
CDR3: CSAIRDPSIPEQYF
DNA: TGCAGTGCCATCCGGGACCCATCAATCCCCGAGCAGTACTTC

D: TRBD2
J: TRBJ2-4
size: many
V: TRBV12-3/TRBV12-4
CDR3: CASSLADMLEREFKNIQYF
DNA: TGTGCCAGCAGTTTAGCCGACATGCTAGAGCGGGAGTTCAAAAACATTCAGTACTTC

D: -
J: TRBJ1-1
size: few
V: TRBV20-1
CDR3: CSARVAHSLMNTEAFF
DNA: TGCAGTGCTAGAGTCGCCCACTCGCTTATGAACACTGAAGCTTTCTTT

D: TRBD2
J: TRBJ2-2
size: few
V: TRBV5-1
CDR3: CASSDSGRAHANTGELFF
DNA: TGCGCCAGCAGCGACAGCGGGAGGGCTCACGCGAACACCGGGGAGCTGTTTTTT

D: -
J: TRBJ2-7
size: few
V: TRBV20-1
CDR3: CSARDPGTSDDEQYF
DNA: TGCAGTGCTAGAGATCCTGGGACTTCCGACGACGAGCAGTACTTC

D: -
J: TRBJ2-7
size: many
V: TRBV7-6
CDR3: CASSLGESRTIYEQYF
DNA: TGTGCCAGCAGCTTAGGTGAGAGTAGGACCATTTACGAGCAGTACTTC

D: TRBD1
J: TRBJ1-5
size: few
V: TRBV4-1
CDR3: CASSRQGISNQPQHF
DNA: TGCGCCAGCAGCAGACAGGGGATTAGCAATCAGCCCCAGCATTTT

D: TRBD1
J: TRBJ2-3
size: many
V: TRBV28
CDR3: CASIPGTGGGNIVDTQYF
DNA: TGTGCCAGCATTCCCGGGACAGGGGGCGGAAATATAGTGGATACGCAGTATTTT

D: -
J: TRBJ1-1
size: many
V: TRBV5-1
CDR3: CASGGDVGTEAFF
DNA: TGCGCCAGCGGAGGGGACGTTGGGACTGAAGCTTTCTTT

D: TRBD1
J: TRBJ2-1
size: many
V: TRBV24-1
CDR3: CATSDLGQGAVNEQFF
DNA: TGTGCCACCAGTGATTTGGGACAGGGGGCAGTCAATGAGCAGTTCTTC

D: TRBD2
J: TRBJ2-4
size: many
V: TRBV12-3/TRBV12-4
CDR3: CASSLELAGGAKNIQYF
DNA: TGTGCCAGCAGTTTAGAACTAGCGGGAGGAGCCAAAAACATTCAGTACTTC

D: -
J: TRBJ2-2
size: few
V: TRBV14
CDR3: CASSQATGTQLFF
DNA: TGTGCCAGCAGCCAAGCGACAGGAACCCAGCTGTTTTTT

D: TRBD1
J: TRBJ2-6
size: -
V: TRBV4-1
CDR3: CASSRKEIGTGTSGANVLTF
DNA: TGCGCCAGCAGCCGCAAGGAGATCGGGACAGGGACTTCTGGGGCCAACGTCCTGACTTTC

D: -
J: TRBJ2-3
size: many
V: TRBV7-3
CDR3: CASSLTASTDTQYF
DNA: TGTGCCAGCAGCTTGACAGCTAGCACAGATACGCAGTATTTT

D: TRBD2
J: TRBJ2-7
size: many
V: TRBV7-2
CDR3: CASSLTSGYYEQYF
DNA: TGTGCCAGCAGCTTGACTAGCGGGTACTACGAGCAGTACTTC